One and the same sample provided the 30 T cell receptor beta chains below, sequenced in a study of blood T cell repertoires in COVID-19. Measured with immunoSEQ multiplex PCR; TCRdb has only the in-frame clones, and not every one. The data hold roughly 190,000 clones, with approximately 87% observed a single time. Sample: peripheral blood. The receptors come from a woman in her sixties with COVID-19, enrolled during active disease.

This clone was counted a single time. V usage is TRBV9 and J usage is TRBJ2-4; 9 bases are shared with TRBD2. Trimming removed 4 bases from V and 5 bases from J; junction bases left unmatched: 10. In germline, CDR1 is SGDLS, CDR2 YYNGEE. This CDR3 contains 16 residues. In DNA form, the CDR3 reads TGTGCCAGCAGCCCCTTATTAGTAGCGGGAGAAAACATTCAGTACTTC. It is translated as CASSPLLVAGENIQYF.

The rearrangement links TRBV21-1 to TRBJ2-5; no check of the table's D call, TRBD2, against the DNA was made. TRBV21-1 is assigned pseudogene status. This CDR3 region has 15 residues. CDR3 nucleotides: TGTGCCAGCAGCAACCCTGGCGGGAGGTGGGAGACCCAGTACTTC. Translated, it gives CASSNPGGRWETQYF.

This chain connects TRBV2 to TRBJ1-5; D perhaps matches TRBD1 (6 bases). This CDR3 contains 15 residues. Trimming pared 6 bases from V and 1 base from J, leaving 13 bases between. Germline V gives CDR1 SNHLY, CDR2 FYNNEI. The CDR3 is CASSLETGSNQPQHF. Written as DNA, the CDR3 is TGTGCCAGCAGCCTGGAAACAGGGAGCAATCAGCCCCAGCATTTT.

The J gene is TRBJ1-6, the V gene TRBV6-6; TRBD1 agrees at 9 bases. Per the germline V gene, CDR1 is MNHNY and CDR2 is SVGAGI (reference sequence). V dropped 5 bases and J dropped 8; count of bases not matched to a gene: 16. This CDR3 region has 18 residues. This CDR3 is CASSPHLDRGGGYSPLHF. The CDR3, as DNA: TGTGCCAGCAGTCCCCACCTGGACAGGGGAGGGGGTTATTCACCCCTCCACTTT.

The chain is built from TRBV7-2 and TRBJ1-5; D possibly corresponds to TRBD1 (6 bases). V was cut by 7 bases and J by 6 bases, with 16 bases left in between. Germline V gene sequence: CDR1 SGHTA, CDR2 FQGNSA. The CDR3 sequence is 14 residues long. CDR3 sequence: CASNRRGASQPQHF. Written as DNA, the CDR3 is TGTGCCAGCAACAGACGGGGGGCGAGTCAGCCCCAGCATTTT.

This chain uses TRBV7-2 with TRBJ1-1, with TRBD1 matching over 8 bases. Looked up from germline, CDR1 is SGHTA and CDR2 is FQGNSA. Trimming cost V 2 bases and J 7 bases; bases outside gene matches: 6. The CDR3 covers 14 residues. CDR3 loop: CASSLSVGTGEAFF. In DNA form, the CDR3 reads TGTGCCAGCAGCTTATCGGTCGGGACAGGTGAAGCTTTCTTT. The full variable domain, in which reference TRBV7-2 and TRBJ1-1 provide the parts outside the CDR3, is GAGVSQSPSNKVTEKGKDVELRCDPISGHTALYWYRQSLGQGLEFLIYFQGNSAPDKSGLPSDRFSAERTGGSVSTLTIQRTQQEDSAVYLCASSLSVGTGEAFFGQGTRLTVV.

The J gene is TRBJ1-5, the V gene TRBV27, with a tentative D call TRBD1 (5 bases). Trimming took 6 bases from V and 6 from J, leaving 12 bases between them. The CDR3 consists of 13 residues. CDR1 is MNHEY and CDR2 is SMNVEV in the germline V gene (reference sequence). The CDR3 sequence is CASSSGLLQPQHF. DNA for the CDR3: TGTGCCAGCAGCTCAGGGTTACTTCAGCCCCAGCATTTT.

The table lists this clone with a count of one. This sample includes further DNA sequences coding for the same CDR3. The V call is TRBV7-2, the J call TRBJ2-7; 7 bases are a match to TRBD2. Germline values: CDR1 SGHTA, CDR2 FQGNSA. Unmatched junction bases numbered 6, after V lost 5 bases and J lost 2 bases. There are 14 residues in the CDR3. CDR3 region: CASSLGGGTYEQYF. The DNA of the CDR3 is TGTGCCAGCAGCCTCGGGGGAGGGACCTACGAGCAGTACTTC.

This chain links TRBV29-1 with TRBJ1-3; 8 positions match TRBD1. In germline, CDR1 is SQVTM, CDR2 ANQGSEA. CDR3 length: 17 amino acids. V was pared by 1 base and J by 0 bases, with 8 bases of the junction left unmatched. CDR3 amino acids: CSVEGRRDRHSGNTIYF. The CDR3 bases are TGCAGCGTTGAAGGACGCCGGGACAGGCACTCTGGAAACACCATATATTTT. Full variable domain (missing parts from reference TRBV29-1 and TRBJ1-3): SAVISQKPSRDICQRGTSLTIQCQVDSQVTMMFWYRQQPGQSLTLIATANQGSEATYESGFVIDKFPISRPNLTFSTLTVSNMSPEDSSIYLCSVEGRRDRHSGNTIYFGEGSWLTVV.

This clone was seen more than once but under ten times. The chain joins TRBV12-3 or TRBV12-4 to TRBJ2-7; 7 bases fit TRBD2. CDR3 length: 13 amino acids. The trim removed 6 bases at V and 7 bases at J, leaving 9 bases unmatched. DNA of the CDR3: TGTGCCAGCAGCCCCTTGTCGGGGGGAGAGCAGTACTTC. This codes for CASSPLSGGEQYF.

CDR3 residues: CASSWTGYEQYF. The CDR3 DNA reads as TGTGCCAGCAGCTGGACAGGCTACGAGCAGTACTTC. This chain links TRBV7-9 with TRBJ2-7; 7 nucleotides line up with TRBD1. After removal of 4 bases from V and 3 bases from J, the junction contained 0 bases not matched to a gene. Germline-derived CDR1 and CDR2 are SEHNR and FQNEAQ (reference sequence). The length of the CDR3 is 12 residues.

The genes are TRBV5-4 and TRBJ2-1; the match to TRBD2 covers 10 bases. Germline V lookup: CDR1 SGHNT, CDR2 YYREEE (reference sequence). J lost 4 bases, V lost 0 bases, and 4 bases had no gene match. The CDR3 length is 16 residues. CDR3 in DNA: TGTGCCAGCAGCTTGGCGGGACTAGCGCTTTACAATGAGCAGTTCTTC. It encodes CASSLAGLALYNEQFF.

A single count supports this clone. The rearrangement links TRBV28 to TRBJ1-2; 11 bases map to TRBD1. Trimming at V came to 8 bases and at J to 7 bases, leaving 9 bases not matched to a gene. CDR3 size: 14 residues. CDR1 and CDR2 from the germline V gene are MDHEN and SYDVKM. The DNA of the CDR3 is TGTGCCAGCGACCGGACAGGGGGCACTGGTGGCTACACCTTC. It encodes CASDRTGGTGGYTF.

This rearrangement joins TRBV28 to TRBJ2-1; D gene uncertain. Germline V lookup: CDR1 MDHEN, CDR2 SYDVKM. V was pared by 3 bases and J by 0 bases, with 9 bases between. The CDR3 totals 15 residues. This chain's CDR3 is CASSFVRFSYNEQFF. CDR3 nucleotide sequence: TGTGCCAGCAGTTTTGTGAGGTTCTCCTACAATGAGCAGTTCTTC.

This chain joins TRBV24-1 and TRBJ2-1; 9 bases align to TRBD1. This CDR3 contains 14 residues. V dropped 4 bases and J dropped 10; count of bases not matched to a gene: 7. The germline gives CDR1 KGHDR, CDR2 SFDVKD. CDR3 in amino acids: CATSETGTGQEQFF. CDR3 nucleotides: TGTGCCACCAGTGAAACCGGGACAGGGCAAGAGCAGTTCTTC.

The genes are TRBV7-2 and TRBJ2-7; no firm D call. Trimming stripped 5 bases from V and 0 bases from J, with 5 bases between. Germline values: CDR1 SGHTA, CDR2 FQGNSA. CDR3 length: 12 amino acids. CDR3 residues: CASSPTSYEQYF. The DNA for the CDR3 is TGTGCCAGCAGCCCTACCTCCTACGAGCAGTACTTC.

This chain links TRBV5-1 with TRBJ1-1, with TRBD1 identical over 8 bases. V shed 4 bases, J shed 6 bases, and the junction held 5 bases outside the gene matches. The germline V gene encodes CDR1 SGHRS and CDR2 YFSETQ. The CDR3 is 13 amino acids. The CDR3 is CASSETGVSEAFF. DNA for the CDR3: TGCGCCAGCAGCGAGACAGGGGTATCTGAAGCTTTCTTT.

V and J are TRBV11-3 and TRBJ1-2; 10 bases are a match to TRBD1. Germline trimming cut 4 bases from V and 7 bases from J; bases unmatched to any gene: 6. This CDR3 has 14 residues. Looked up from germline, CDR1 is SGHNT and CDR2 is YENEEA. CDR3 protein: CASSSGQGESGYTF. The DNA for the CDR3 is TGTGCCAGCAGCTCCGGACAGGGGGAATCTGGCTACACCTTC.

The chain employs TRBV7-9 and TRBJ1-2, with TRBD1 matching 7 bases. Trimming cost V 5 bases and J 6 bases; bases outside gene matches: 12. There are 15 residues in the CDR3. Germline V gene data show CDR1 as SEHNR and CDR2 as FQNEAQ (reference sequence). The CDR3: CASSGTLGQDDGYTF. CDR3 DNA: TGTGCCAGCAGCGGGACCCTTGGACAGGACGATGGCTACACCTTC.

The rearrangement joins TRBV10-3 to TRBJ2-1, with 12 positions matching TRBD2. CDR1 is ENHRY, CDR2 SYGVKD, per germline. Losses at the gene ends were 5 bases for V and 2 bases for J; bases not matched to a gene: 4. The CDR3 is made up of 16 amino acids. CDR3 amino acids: CAISPSGRVTYNEQFF. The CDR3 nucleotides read TGTGCCATCAGTCCTAGCGGGAGGGTAACCTACAATGAGCAGTTCTTC.

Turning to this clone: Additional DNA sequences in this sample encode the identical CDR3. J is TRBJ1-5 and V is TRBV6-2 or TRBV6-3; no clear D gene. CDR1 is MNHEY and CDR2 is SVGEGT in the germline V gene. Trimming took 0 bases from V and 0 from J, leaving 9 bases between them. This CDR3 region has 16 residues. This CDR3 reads CASSYSREDSNQPQHF. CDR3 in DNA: TGTGCCAGCAGTTACTCTCGGGAGGATAGCAATCAGCCCCAGCATTTT.

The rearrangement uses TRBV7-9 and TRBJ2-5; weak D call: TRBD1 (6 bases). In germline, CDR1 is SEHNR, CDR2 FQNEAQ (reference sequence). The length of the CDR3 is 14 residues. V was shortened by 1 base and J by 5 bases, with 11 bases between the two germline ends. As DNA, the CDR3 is TGTGCCAGCAGCTTAGGGACAGTTACGGAGACCCAGTACTTC. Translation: CASSLGTVTETQYF.

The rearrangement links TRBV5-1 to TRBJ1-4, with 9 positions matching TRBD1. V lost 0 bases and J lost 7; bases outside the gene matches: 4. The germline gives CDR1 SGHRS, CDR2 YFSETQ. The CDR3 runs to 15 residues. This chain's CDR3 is CASSLVGQGGEKLFF. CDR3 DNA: TGCGCCAGCAGCTTGGTGGGACAGGGTGGTGAAAAACTGTTTTTT.

As DNA, the CDR3 is TGCGCCAGCAGCCAAGCCGCTAGCGGAAACTACAATGAGCAGTTCTTC. Amino acids: CASSQAASGNYNEQFF. The chain employs TRBV4-1 and TRBJ2-1, with TRBD2 identical over 7 bases. The CDR3 runs to 16 residues. J gave up 3 bases and V 1 base, and 6 bases lay outside the gene matches. Germline loops: CDR1 MGHRA, CDR2 YSYEKL.

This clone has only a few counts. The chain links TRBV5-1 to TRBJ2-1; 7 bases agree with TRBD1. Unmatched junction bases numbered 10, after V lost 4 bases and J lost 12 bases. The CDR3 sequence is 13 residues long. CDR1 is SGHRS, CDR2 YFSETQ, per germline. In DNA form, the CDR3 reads TGCGCCAGCAGCCCGGGACAGCGGTTGGCGCAGTTCTTC. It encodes CASSPGQRLAQFF.

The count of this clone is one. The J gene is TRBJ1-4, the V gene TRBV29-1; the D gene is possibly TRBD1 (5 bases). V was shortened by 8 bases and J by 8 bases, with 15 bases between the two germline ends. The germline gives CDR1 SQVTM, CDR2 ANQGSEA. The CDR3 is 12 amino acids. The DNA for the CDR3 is TGCAGCTCACTATTTGGGGCCGAAAAACTGTTTTTT. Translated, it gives CSSLFGAEKLFF.

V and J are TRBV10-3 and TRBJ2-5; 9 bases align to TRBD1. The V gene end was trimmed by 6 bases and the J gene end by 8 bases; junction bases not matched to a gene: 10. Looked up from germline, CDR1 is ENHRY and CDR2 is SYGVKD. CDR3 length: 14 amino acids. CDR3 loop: CAISGGTGRDTQYF. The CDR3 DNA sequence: TGTGCCATCAGCGGGGGGACAGGGCGTGACACCCAGTACTTC.

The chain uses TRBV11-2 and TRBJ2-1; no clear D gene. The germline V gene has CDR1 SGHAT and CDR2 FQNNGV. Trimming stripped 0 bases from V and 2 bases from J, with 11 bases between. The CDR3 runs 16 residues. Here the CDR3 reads CASSLDLGGAYNEQFF. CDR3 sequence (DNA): TGTGCCAGCAGCTTAGATCTCGGCGGAGCCTACAATGAGCAGTTCTTC.

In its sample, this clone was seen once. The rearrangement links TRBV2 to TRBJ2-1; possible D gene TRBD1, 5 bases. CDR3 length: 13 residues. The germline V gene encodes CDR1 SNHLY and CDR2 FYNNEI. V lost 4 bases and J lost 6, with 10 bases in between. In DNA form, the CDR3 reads TGTGCCAGCAGTGTTCAGGGATTCAATGAGCAGTTCTTC. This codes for CASSVQGFNEQFF.

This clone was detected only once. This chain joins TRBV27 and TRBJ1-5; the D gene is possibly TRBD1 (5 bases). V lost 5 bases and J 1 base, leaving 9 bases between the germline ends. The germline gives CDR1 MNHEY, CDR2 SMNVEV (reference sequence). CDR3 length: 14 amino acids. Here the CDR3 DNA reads TGTGCCAGCAGTCCCAGGGCAAGCAATCAGCCCCAGCATTTT. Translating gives CASSPRASNQPQHF.